The source of this TCR beta chain is a study of cytomegalovirus exposure and HLA in healthy donors. Looking at the study overall: Later, an analysis reported that the 130 or so validation repertoires had used the same platform as the roughly 700 first-cohort repertoires.

The donors formed part of the roughly 120-subject validation cohort, distinct from the roughly 670-subject first cohort. Libraries were prepared by immunoSEQ multiplex PCR; TCRdb keeps only in-frame clonotypes and omits some of them. The table includes roughly 52,000 clones, just over 85% detected once. Study-level points and caveats: Clusters of TCRs from the first cohort tended to co-occur in the roughly 120 validation repertoires (as a later analysis found). High sensitivity and specificity were reportedly achieved when the classifier diagnosed cytomegalovirus status.

A word on this clone: The antigen remains unidentified. The same CDR3 is also encoded by other DNA sequences in this sample.

Germline V lookup: CDR1 LNHNV, CDR2 YYDKDF (reference sequence). The V and J ends lost 0 bases and 7 bases respectively, with 7 bases between them. There are 13 residues in the CDR3. The sequence came from a woman aged 25 to 39 in good health and CMV-seronegative. This chain connects TRBV15 to TRBJ1-5; no reliable D call. Sequencing was performed on PBMCs. This CDR3 reads CATSRDPGQPQHF. The CDR3 DNA is TGTGCCACCAGCAGAGATCCGGGGCAGCCCCAGCATTTT.